These T cell receptor beta chains were read from a single sample in a study of T-cell memory formation after mild COVID-19. Using its own MiXCR run on the 5' RACE reads, TCRdb lists one record per CDR3 protein. The data hold 80,000 to 95,000 distinct CDR3 sequences, with nearly 25% observed a single time. What was sequenced was PBMCs or a T cell subset sorted from them (not recorded which). Receptors originate from a man between 18 and 35 years old who had mild COVID-19 (a few samples of this study predate the infection). Cell type and time point are not known. Both conserved end residues are part of each CDR3. Some rows have no size entry. The others give once, few or many, or a class for an expanded clone.

size	V	CDR3
NA	TRBV6-6	CASSYGTGVPNYGYTF
NA	TRBV2	CASRKIQEGTNEKLFF
NA	TRBV6-2/TRBV6-3	CASRQAGGISGELFF
NA	TRBV24-1	CATSVYSGGATDTQYF
few	TRBV7-9	CASSLIFEAFF
few	TRBV4-3	CASSLWNFQPDTQYF
NA	TRBV6-1	CASSEALGYMNTEAFF
NA	TRBV2	CASSGGEEVPETQYF
NA	TRBV6-1	CASWGLTPEAFF
NA	TRBV20-1	CSARDSGNQPQHF
NA	TRBV7-6	CASSLPGPTTGELFF
few	TRBV4-1	CASSSPSGFWGYTF
many	TRBV6-4	CASSEASGDSTDTQYF
few	TRBV7-9	CASSQAPAEQYF
NA	TRBV4-1	CASSQQRGYNEQFF
NA	TRBV4-2	CASSQGPGLAGGGEQFF
NA	TRBV4-1	CASSPVQDGELFF
NA	TRBV7-9	CASLNPPNFSGGAGEQFF
few	TRBV7-9	CASSLRTGVNEKLFF
few	TRBV7-9	CASSSPTGDGNTIYF
many	TRBV2	CASDGGGDEQFF
NA	TRBV29-1	CSVEEGGGLISNEQYF
few	TRBV5-4	CASSVQETQYF
NA	TRBV11-2	CASSLVGRGTEAFF
NA	TRBV25-1	CASSRQYEQYF
few	TRBV24-1	CATSVDRAYGYTF
NA	TRBV6-2/TRBV6-3	CASSYRGDNQPQHF
many	TRBV27	CASSLGMAHNEQFF
NA	TRBV15	CATSRDGGLSSYYEQFF
NA	TRBV12-3/TRBV12-4	CASSHGFSGNTIYF
NA	TRBV7-9	CASRLGGAILNEQFF
NA	TRBV11-2	CASSFSGAAGETQYF
NA	TRBV12-3/TRBV12-4	CASSQAGGPGTDTQYF
few	TRBV20-1	CSARDGSGEETQYF
NA	TRBV4-3	CASSQDKGYTEAFF
few	TRBV12-3/TRBV12-4	CASSFGPEQETQYF
few	TRBV11-2	CASSSGGGGTDTQYF
few	TRBV12-3/TRBV12-4	CASSYGLSGNTIYF
few	TRBV29-1	CSAAGTAVNTEAFF
NA	TRBV7-8	CASSFRTNYNEQFF
few	TRBV28	CASRPGPDSNQPQHF
few	TRBV7-6	CASSGEYGGALVADTQYF
few	TRBV6-2/TRBV6-3	CASSALGRNQETQYF
NA	TRBV7-9	CASSTQRGSSYNEQFF
NA	TRBV27	CASSLSAGGTYEQYF
few	TRBV7-6	CASSSRGAGSDYGYTF